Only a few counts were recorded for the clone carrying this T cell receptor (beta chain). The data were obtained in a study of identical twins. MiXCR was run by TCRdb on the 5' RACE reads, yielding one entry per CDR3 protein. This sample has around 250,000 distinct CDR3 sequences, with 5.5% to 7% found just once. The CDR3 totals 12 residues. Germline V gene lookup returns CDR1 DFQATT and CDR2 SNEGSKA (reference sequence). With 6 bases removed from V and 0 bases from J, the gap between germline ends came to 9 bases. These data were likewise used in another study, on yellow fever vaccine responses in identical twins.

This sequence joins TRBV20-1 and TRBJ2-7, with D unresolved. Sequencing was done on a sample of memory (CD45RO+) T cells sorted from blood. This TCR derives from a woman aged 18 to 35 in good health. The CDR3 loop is CSAGPYSYEQYF. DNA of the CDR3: TGCAGTGCAGGGCCGTACTCCTACGAGCAGTACTTC.